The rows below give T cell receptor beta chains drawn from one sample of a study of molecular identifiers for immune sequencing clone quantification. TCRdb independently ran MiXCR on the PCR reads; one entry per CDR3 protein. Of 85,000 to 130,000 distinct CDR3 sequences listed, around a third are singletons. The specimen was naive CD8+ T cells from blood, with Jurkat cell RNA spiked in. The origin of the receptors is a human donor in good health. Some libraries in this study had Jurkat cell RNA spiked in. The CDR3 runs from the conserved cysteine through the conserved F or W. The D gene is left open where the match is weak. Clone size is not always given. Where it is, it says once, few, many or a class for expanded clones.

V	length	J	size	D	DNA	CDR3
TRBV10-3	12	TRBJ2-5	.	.	TGTGCCACGCAGCAGCGCCAAGAGACCCAGTACTTC	CATQQRQETQYF
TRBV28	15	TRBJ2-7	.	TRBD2	TGTGCCAGCACCCTGACTAGCGGGAGGAGTCACGAGCAGTACTTC	CASTLTSGRSHEQYF
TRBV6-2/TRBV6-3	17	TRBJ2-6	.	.	TGTGCCAGCAGTTGGGACCCAGTCGCATCTGGGGCCAACGTCCTGACTTTC	CASSWDPVASGANVLTF
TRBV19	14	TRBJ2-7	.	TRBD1	TGTGCCAGTAGTATTTGGGACAGACAATACGAGCAGTACTTC	CASSIWDRQYEQYF
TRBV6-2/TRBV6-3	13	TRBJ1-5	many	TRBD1	TGTGCCAGCAGGGACAGGACCAATCAGCCCCAGCATTTT	CASRDRTNQPQHF
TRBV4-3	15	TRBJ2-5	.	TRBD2	TGCGCCAGCAGCTATGGACTAGCGGCCCAAGAGACCCTGTACTTC	CASSYGLAAQETLYF
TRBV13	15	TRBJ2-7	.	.	TGTGCCAGCACCGCTGGAGGCGTCCGACCCTACGAGCAGTACTTC	CASTAGGVRPYEQYF
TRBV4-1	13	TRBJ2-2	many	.	TGCGCCAGCAGCCTTAGTAACACCGGGGAGCTGTTTTTT	CASSLSNTGELFF
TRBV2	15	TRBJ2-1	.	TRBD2	TGTGCCAGCAGTGAATGGCTAGCGGCCTACAATGAGCAGTTCTTC	CASSEWLAAYNEQFF
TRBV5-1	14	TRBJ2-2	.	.	TGCGCCAGCGGGGACACCCAGAACACCAGGGAGCTGTTTTTT	CASGDTQNTRELFF
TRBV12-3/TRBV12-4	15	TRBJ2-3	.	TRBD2	TGTGCCAGCAGCCGCGGGAGGGCCTGGACAGATACGCAGTATTTT	CASSRGRAWTDTQYF
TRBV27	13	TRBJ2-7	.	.	TGTGCCACCAGACGTGGGGTGTCCTACGAGCAGTACTTC	CATRRGVSYEQYF
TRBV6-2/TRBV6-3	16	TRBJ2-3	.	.	TGTGCCAGCAGTAACCCCAGGGAGCCTCACACAGATACGCAGTATTTT	CASSNPREPHTDTQYF
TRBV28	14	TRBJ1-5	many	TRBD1	TGTGCCAGCAGTTTCAGGGGGCGCGTTCAGCCCCAGCATTTT	CASSFRGRVQPQHF
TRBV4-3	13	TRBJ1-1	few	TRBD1	TGCGCCAGCAGGGACAGGGGGAGCACTGAAGCTTTCTTT	CASRDRGSTEAFF
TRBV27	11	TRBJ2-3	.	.	TGTGCCAGCAGGACCGGGACGCTGCAGTATTTT	CASRTGTLQYF
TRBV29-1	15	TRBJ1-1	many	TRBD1	TGCAGCGTTGAAGATAGCGGGGACAGGGGCTCTGAAGCTTTCTTT	CSVEDSGDRGSEAFF
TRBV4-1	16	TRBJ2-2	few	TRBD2	TGCGCCAGCAGCCAATACGAGCGGGAGGGGAGCGGGGAGCTGTTTTTT	CASSQYEREGSGELFF
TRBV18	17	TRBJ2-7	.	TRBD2	TGTGCCAGCTCACCTGCCACTAGCGGGAGGGCCGCTGACGAGCAGTACTTC	CASSPATSGRAADEQYF
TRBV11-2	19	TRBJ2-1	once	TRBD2	TGTGCCAGCAGCTTAGATCTCAGGGGACTAGCCCGATCCTACAATGAGCAGTTCTTC	CASSLDLRGLARSYNEQFF
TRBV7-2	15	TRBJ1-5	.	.	TGTGCCAGCAGTATGGACAGTTCCGGAAATCTGCCCCAGCATTTT	CASSMDSSGNLPQHF
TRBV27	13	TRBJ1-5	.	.	TGTGCCAGCACCTCGACACCCCATCCGCCCCAGCATTTT	CASTSTPHPPQHF
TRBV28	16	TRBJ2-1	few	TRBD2	TGTGCCATCACCCCTGTGGCGGGAGGCGCCTACAATGAGCAGTTCTTC	CAITPVAGGAYNEQFF
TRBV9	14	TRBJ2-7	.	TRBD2	TGTGCCAGCAGTCGACGAGCGGGGGGCCTCGAGCAGTACTTC	CASSRRAGGLEQYF
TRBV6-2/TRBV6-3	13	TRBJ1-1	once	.	TGTGCCAGCAGTGGGATACCGAACACTGAAGCTTTCTTT	CASSGIPNTEAFF
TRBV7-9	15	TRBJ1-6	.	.	TGTGCCAGCAGCCCTACCGGGACGTATAATTCACCCCTCCACTTT	CASSPTGTYNSPLHF
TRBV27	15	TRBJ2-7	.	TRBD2	TGTGCCAGCAGTTTGGCAAGCGGGAGATTTAACGAGCAGTACTTC	CASSLASGRFNEQYF
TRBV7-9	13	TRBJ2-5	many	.	TGTGCCAGCAGCCTCTGGCAGTTGGAGACCCAGTACTTC	CASSLWQLETQYF
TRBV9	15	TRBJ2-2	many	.	TGTGCCAGCAGCGTAGCTGGGCCGAACACCGGGGAGCTGTTTTTT	CASSVAGPNTGELFF
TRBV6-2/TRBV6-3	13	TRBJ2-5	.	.	TGTGCCAGCAGTTATTGGGGGGTAGAGACCCAGTACTTC	CASSYWGVETQYF
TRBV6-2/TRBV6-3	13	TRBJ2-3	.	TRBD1	TGTGCCAGCAGTTACGGACTCGGGACAGAACAGTATTTT	CASSYGLGTEQYF
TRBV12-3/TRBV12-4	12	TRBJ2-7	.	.	TGTGCCAGCAGTTTTATGTCGCACGAGCAGTACTTC	CASSFMSHEQYF
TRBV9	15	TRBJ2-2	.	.	TGTGCAAGCAGCCTGACAGACGGCGGCACCGGGGAGCTGATTTTT	CASSLTDGGTGELIF
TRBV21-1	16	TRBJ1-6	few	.	TGTGCCAGCAGCAATCGGTCAGCGGGATATAATTCACCCCTCCACTTT	CASSNRSAGYNSPLHF
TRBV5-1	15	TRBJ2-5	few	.	TGCGCCAGCAGCTTGAGTACGGGGATCCAAGAGACCCAGTACTTC	CASSLSTGIQETQYF
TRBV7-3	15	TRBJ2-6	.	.	TGTGCCAGCAGCTTAGGAGGGGGGGCGGCCAACGTCCTGACTTTC	CASSLGGGAANVLTF
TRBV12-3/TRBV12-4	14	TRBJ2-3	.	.	TGTGCCAGCAGGGACGCAGCTAGCACAGATACGCAGTATTTT	CASRDAASTDTQYF
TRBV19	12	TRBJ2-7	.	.	TGTGCCAGTGGGTGGAGCTCCTACGAGCAGTACTTC	CASGWSSYEQYF
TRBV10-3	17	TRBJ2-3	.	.	TGTGCCAACTACCGGGGACGCCACTCAACTAGCACAGATACGCAGTATTTT	CANYRGRHSTSTDTQYF
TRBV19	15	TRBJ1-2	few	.	TGTGCCAGTAGTATAGTCCCAGGAGTAGGCTATGGCTACACCTTC	CASSIVPGVGYGYTF
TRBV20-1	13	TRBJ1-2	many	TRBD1	TGCAGTGCTGTAGGGACAGGCCTCTATGGCTACACCTTC	CSAVGTGLYGYTF
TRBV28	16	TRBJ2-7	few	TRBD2	TGTGCCAGCAGTTTATGGCGGGAGGCACTCTCCTACGAGCAGTACTTC	CASSLWREALSYEQYF
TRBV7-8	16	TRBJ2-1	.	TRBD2	TGTGCCAGCAGCTCGACTAGCGGGAGCTCCTACAATGAGCAGTTCTTC	CASSSTSGSSYNEQFF
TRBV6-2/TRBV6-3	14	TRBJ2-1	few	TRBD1	TGTGCCAGCTCTCCAAAGCTCACAGGGGATGAGCAGTTCTTC	CASSPKLTGDEQFF
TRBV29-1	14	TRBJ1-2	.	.	TGCTGCGCCCCGTCGACAGATCTAGCAGATGGCTACTCCTTC	CCAPSTDLADGYSF
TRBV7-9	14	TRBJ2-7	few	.	TGTGCCAGCAGCTTTTTGTCAGCGTCCTACGAGCAGTACTTC	CASSFLSASYEQYF
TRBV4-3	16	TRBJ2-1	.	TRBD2	TGCGCCAGCAGTCGAACTAGCGGGGTCTCCTACAATGAGCAGTTCTTC	CASSRTSGVSYNEQFF
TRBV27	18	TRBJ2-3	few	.	TGTGCCAGCAGACATGCCCGGAGGGTAAGCGCAAGCACAGATACGCAGTATTTT	CASRHARRVSASTDTQYF
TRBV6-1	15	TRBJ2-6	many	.	TGTGCCATGGGCAGCCCTTTCTCTGGGGCCAACGTCCTGACTTTC	CAMGSPFSGANVLTF
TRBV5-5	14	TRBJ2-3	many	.	TGTGCCAGCAGCTTCCTAACAGACACAGATACGCAGTATTTT	CASSFLTDTDTQYF
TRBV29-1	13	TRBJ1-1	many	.	TGCAGCGTTGTGGACGGATCGAACACTGAAGCTTTCTTT	CSVVDGSNTEAFF